These 8 T cell receptor beta chains share one sample of origin, sequenced in a study of CD8 T cells in ankylosing spondylitis. TCRdb processed the 5' RACE reads anew with MiXCR; each CDR3 protein has one entry. The data contain approximately 260,000 distinct CDR3 sequences, 18% of them singletons. The sample comprised blood, either unsorted or a sorted T cell fraction (not recorded which). The receptors stem from a male donor with ankylosing spondylitis or in good health (not recorded which).

This clonotype was detected a few times. The rearrangement links TRBV5-1 to TRBJ2-1; no clear D gene. Trimming took 0 bases from V and 8 from J, leaving 9 bases between them. This CDR3 is built from 13 residues. CDR1 is SGHRS and CDR2 is YFSETQ in the germline V gene. CDR3 region: CASSLDPGYEQFF. CDR3 DNA sequence: TGCGCCAGCAGCTTGGACCCCGGGTATGAGCAGTTCTTC.

This rearrangement joins TRBV9 to TRBJ2-2; D unclear. The CDR3 contains 15 residues. The germline V gene encodes CDR1 SGDLS and CDR2 YYNGEE. The V and J ends lost 0 bases and 3 bases respectively, with 9 bases between them. As DNA, the CDR3 is TGTGCCAGCAGCGTAGAAGGGCCGCACACCGGGGAGCTGTTTTTT. This gives the protein CASSVEGPHTGELFF.

This clonotype was found a few times. This chain joins TRBV3-1 and TRBJ2-1; weak D call: TRBD1 (6 bases). From germline, CDR1 is LGHDT and CDR2 YNNKEL (reference sequence). The CDR3 extends over 15 amino acids. V was trimmed by 3 bases and J by 5 bases, leaving 14 bases between them. This CDR3 reads CASSQGAVGHNEQFF. Written as DNA, the CDR3 is TGTGCCAGCAGCCAGGGGGCTGTGGGCCACAATGAGCAGTTCTTC.

This clonotype was seen repeatedly, ten times or more. The J gene is TRBJ2-1, the V gene TRBV20-1; 9 bases fit TRBD2. Germline loops: CDR1 DFQATT, CDR2 SNEGSKA (reference sequence). The CDR3 spans 14 residues. With V trimmed by 2 bases and J by 8 bases, 7 bases remained unmatched. The CDR3 here is CSARKAGGRDEQFF. The CDR3 DNA is TGCAGTGCTAGAAAGGCGGGAGGGCGCGATGAGCAGTTCTTC.

This clonotype was seen at least ten times. The chain is built from TRBV4-1 and TRBJ2-2; no clear D. The germline V and J ends were trimmed by 4 bases and 8 bases, with 8 bases remaining between them. CDR1 is MGHRA and CDR2 is YSYEKL in the germline V gene. The CDR3 runs to 12 residues. The CDR3 loop is CASSLSQGELFF. CDR3 nucleotide sequence: TGCGCCAGCAGCCTATCCCAGGGGGAGCTGTTTTTT.

The chain carries TRBV7-3 and TRBJ2-1; 7 bases align to TRBD1. CDR3 length equals 13 residues. V shed 5 bases, J shed 4 bases, and the junction held 2 bases outside the gene matches. The germline CDR1 and CDR2 sequences are SGHTA and FQGTGA. The CDR3 spells CASSKQGYNEQFF. The CDR3 DNA is TGTGCCAGCAGCAAACAGGGGTACAATGAGCAGTTCTTC.

This chain links TRBV29-1 with TRBJ2-2; D unresolved. V lost 5 bases, J lost 2 bases, and 12 bases lay in between. Looked up from germline, CDR1 is SQVTM and CDR2 is ANQGSEA. This CDR3 contains 14 residues. The CDR3 is CSVPTDPNTGELFF. CDR3 bases: TGCAGCGTTCCCACAGACCCCAACACCGGGGAGCTGTTTTTT.

This clonotype was observed a handful of times. J is TRBJ2-7 and V is TRBV4-3; D is perhaps TRBD1 or TRBD2 (6 bases each). Trimming stripped 0 bases from V and 3 bases from J, with 12 bases between. The CDR3 contains 15 residues. The germline gives CDR1 LGHNA, CDR2 YSLEER. This CDR3 is CASSQDTGGNYEQYF. In nucleotides, the CDR3 is TGCGCCAGCAGCCAAGATACCGGGGGCAACTACGAGCAGTACTTC.